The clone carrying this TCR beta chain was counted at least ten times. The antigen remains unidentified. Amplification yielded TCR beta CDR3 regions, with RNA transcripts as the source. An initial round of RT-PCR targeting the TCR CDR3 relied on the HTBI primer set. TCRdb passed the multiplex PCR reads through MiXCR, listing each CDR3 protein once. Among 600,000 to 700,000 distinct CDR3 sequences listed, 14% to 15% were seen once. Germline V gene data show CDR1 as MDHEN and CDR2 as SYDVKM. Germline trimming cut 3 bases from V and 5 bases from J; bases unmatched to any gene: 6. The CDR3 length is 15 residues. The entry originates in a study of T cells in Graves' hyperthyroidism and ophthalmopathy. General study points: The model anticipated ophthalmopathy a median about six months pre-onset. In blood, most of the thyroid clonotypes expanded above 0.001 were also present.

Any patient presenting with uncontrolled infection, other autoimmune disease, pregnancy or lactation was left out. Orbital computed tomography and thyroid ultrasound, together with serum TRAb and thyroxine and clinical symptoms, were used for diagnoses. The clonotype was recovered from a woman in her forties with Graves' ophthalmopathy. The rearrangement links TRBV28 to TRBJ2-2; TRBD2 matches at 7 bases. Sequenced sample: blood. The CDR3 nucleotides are TGTGCCAGCAGTTTTTCCTGGGGGGGAACCGGGGAGCTGTTTTTT. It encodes CASSFSWGGTGELFF.